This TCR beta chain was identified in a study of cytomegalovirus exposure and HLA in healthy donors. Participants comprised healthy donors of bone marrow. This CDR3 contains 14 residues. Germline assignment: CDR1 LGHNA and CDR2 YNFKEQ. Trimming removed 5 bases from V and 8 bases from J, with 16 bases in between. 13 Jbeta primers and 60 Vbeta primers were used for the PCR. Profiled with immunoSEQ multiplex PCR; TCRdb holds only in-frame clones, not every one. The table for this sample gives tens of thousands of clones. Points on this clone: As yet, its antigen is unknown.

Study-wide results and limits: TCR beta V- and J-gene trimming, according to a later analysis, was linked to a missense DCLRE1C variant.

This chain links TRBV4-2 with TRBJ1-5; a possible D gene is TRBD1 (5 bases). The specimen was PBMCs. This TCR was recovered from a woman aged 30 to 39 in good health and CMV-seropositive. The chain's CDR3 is CASSVQGWGEPQHF. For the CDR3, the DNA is TGTGCCAGCAGCGTTCAGGGCTGGGGGGAGCCCCAGCATTTT.